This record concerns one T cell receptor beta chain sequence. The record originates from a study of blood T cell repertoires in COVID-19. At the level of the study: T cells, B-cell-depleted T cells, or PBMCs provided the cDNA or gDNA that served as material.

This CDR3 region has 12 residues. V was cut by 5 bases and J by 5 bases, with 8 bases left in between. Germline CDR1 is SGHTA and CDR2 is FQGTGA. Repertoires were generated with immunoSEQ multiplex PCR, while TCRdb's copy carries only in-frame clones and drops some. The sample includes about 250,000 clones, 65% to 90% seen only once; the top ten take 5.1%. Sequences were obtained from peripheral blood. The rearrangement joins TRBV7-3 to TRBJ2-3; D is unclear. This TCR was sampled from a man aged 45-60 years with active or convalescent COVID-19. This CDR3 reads CASSPERDTQYF. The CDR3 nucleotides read TGTGCCAGCAGCCCGGAGCGAGATACGCAGTATTTT.